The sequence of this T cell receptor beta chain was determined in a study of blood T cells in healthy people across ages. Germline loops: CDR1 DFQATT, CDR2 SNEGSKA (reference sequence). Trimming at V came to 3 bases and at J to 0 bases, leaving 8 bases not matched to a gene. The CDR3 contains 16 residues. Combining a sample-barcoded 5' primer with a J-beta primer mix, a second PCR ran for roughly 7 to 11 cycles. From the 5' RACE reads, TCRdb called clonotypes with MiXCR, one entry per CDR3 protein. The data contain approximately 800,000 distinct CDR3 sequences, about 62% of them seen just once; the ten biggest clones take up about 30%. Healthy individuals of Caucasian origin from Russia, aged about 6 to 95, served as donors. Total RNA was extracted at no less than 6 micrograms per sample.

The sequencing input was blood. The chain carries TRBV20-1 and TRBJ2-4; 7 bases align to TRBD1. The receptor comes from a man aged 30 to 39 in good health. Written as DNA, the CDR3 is TGCAGTGCTAGGGACAGGACGGAGCTAGCCAAAAACATTCAGTACTTC. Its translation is CSARDRTELAKNIQYF.